This T cell receptor (beta chain) was sequenced during a study of cytomegalovirus exposure and HLA in healthy donors. Both 60 Vbeta primers and 13 Jbeta primers went into the PCR. TCRdb keeps only in-frame clones here, not all; method: immunoSEQ multiplex PCR. The data hold about 140,000 clones, with about 9.1% observed a single time. The germline gives CDR1 SNHLY, CDR2 FYNNEI. The CDR3 is 13 amino acids. V trimming: 2 bases; J trimming: 6 bases; junction bases outside the gene matches: 2. In this sample, this clone turned up a few times. Everyone who donated was a healthy bone marrow donor. This clonotype was sampled from a middle-aged woman in good health and CMV-seropositive. The specimen was PBMCs. The J gene is TRBJ2-3, the V gene TRBV2; the match to TRBD1 covers 7 bases. CDR3 residues: CASSENRGDTQYF. Written as DNA, the CDR3 is TGTGCCAGCAGTGAAAACAGGGGTGATACGCAGTATTTT.